These 27 T cell receptor beta chains were all obtained from the same sample, sequenced in a study of PD-L1 blockade in urothelial cancer. Time point in this sample: pretreatment peripheral blood. Profiling relied on immunoSEQ multiplex PCR, and the TCRdb table lists in-frame clones only, not all of them. The repertoire holds about 55,000 clones, with around 84% as singletons. The specimen comprised PBMCs, sampled around atezolizumab (anti-PD-L1) treatment. Receptors originate from a middle-aged man with urothelial cancer.

This clone was seen ten or more times. The gene calls are TRBV6-5 and TRBJ2-7; TRBD2 matches 7 bases. V was clipped by 0 bases and J by 9 bases; unmatched bases: 2. Germline lookup yields CDR1 MNHEY and CDR2 SVGAGI. The CDR3 length is 12 residues. The CDR3 sequence is CASSYSGGRQYF. Written as DNA, the CDR3 is TGTGCCAGCAGTTACTCGGGGGGGAGGCAGTACTTC.

This clone was seen only a few times. The chain has TRBV7-9 and TRBJ1-5; D ambiguous. Per the germline V gene, CDR1 is SEHNR and CDR2 is FQNEAQ (reference sequence). This CDR3 has 12 residues. Trimming removed 5 bases at V and 9 bases at J, with 11 bases between. This CDR3 is CASSDRGWPQHF. CDR3 DNA: TGTGCCAGCAGCGACCGAGGTTGGCCCCAGCATTTT.

The chain carries TRBV7-2 and TRBJ2-2, with 7 bases aligning to TRBD2. J was trimmed by 5 bases and V by 3 bases; bases with no gene match: 3. Per germline, CDR1 SGHTA and CDR2 FQGNSA. This CDR3 region has 14 residues. CDR3 protein: CASSLAGATGELFF. The CDR3, as DNA: TGTGCCAGCAGCTTGGCGGGAGCGACCGGGGAGCTGTTTTTT. The whole variable domain, remainder taken from reference TRBV7-2 and TRBJ2-2, is GAGVSQSPSNKVTEKGKDVELRCDPISGHTALYWYRQSLGQGLEFLIYFQGNSAPDKSGLPSDRFSAERTGGSVSTLTIQRTQQEDSAVYLCASSLAGATGELFFGEGSRLTVL.

This sequence joins TRBV5-1 and TRBJ2-5; 8 nucleotides match TRBD2. Per germline, CDR1 SGHRS and CDR2 YFSETQ. V was clipped by 4 bases and J by 3 bases; unmatched bases: 11. The length of the CDR3 is 16 residues. CDR3 sequence: CASSPGLVKGEETQYF. The DNA of the CDR3 is TGCGCCAGCAGCCCGGGACTAGTCAAGGGGGAAGAGACCCAGTACTTC.

The chain employs TRBV12-5 and TRBJ2-3; 8 bases line up with TRBD2. Germline V gene lookup returns CDR1 LGHNT and CDR2 FRNRAP. The CDR3 has 18 amino acids. After removal of 0 bases from V and 2 bases from J, the junction contained 10 bases not matched to a gene. The CDR3 here is CASGLVTLSGDPTDTQYF. The DNA for the CDR3 is TGTGCTAGTGGTTTGGTAACCCTTAGCGGGGACCCCACAGATACGCAGTATTTT.

The chain links TRBV27 to TRBJ2-7; possibly TRBD1 for D (5 bases). The V and J ends lost 2 bases and 0 bases respectively, with 11 bases between them. The germline V gene has CDR1 MNHEY and CDR2 SMNVEV (reference sequence). The CDR3 is 15 residues long. CDR3 protein: CASSLGPGSSYEQYF. CDR3 DNA sequence: TGTGCCAGCAGTTTAGGACCAGGGTCCTCCTACGAGCAGTACTTC.

V is TRBV10-2 and J is TRBJ1-3; a weak D match, TRBD1 (6 bases). V lost 8 bases, J lost 0 bases, and 11 bases lay in between. The germline V gene encodes CDR1 WSHSY and CDR2 SAAADI. The CDR3 loop spans 14 amino acids. CDR3 sequence (DNA): TGCGCCAGCCTAACAGGGTTCTCTGGAAACACCATATATTTT. It specifies CASLTGFSGNTIYF.

This clone has more than one count but fewer than ten. The V and J genes are TRBV1 and TRBJ1-1; whether TRBD1, the table's D call, matches the DNA was not checked. TRBV1 is a pseudogene locus. This CDR3 spans 15 amino acids. The CDR3 reads CTSSQTITQNTEAFF. CDR3 DNA: TGCACCAGCAGCCAAACCATTACACAGAACACTGAAGCTTTCTTT.

This chain joins TRBV27 and TRBJ2-1; TRBD2 agrees at 9 bases. The CDR3 runs 14 residues. Germline CDR1 and CDR2: MNHEY and SMNVEV (reference sequence). V dropped 4 bases and J dropped 6; count of bases not matched to a gene: 4. This CDR3 reads CASSSRREGNEQFF. The CDR3 DNA sequence: TGTGCCAGCAGTTCGAGGCGGGAGGGCAATGAGCAGTTCTTC.

The chain combines TRBV6-1 with TRBJ1-5; D ambiguous. CDR1 and CDR2 from the germline V gene are MNHNS and SASEGT. The CDR3 totals 13 residues. V lost 6 bases and J 0 bases, leaving 6 bases between the germline ends. The CDR3, as DNA: TGTGCCAGCAGCTCTTTTAGCAATCAGCCCCAGCATTTT. This codes for CASSSFSNQPQHF.

V gene TRBV19 combines with J gene TRBJ1-5, with a weak D call TRBD1 (6 bases). V was pared by 7 bases and J by 10 bases, with 23 bases between. CDR3 length: 15 residues. Germline values: CDR1 LNHDA, CDR2 SQIVND (reference sequence). This CDR3 is CASKSRTDESGPQHF. CDR3 sequence (DNA): TGTGCCAGTAAGAGCAGGACAGATGAATCAGGCCCCCAGCATTTT.

This clone was recorded only once. The rearrangement uses TRBV5-1 and TRBJ2-3; D might be TRBD1 (6 bases). CDR1 is SGHRS, CDR2 YFSETQ, per germline. V shed 1 base and J shed 2 bases, with 11 bases lying between them. This CDR3 has 15 residues. The CDR3 loop is CASSLQGKSTDTQYF. As DNA, the CDR3 is TGCGCCAGCAGCTTGCAGGGGAAATCCACAGATACGCAGTATTTT.

V and J are TRBV9 and TRBJ2-7; 8 bases fit TRBD1. The CDR3 is made up of 17 amino acids. V was clipped by 4 bases and J by 2 bases; unmatched bases: 14. From germline, CDR1 is SGDLS and CDR2 YYNGEE. The CDR3 coding sequence is TGTGCCAGCAGCCCTAGGGGGACAGGTCTTAATCCCTACGAGCAGTACTTC. Translating it yields CASSPRGTGLNPYEQYF.

This chain's CDR3 is CASSVAGGAEAFF. The DNA of the CDR3 is TGTGCCAGCAGCGTAGCGGGAGGGGCTGAAGCTTTCTTT. The chain joins TRBV9 to TRBJ1-1; the D gene is possibly TRBD1 (5 bases). There are 13 residues in the CDR3. CDR1 and CDR2 (germline): SGDLS, YYNGEE. The germline V and J ends were trimmed by 0 bases and 6 bases, with 9 bases remaining between them.

This rearrangement joins TRBV19 to TRBJ1-1; D gene unclear. In germline, CDR1 is LNHDA, CDR2 SQIVND (reference sequence). The CDR3 consists of 15 residues. V gave up 6 bases and J gave up 1 base, with 15 bases separating them. The CDR3, as DNA: TGTGCCAGTAGCCTGACCACGCGGGCGAACACTGAAGCTTTCTTT. Its translation: CASSLTTRANTEAFF.

This clone was observed once. The CDR3 protein is CASSLGLAGDTQYF. The DNA of the CDR3 is TGTGCCAGCAGCTTAGGACTAGCGGGAGATACGCAGTATTTT. The chain has TRBV13 and TRBJ2-3; 9 bases are a match to TRBD2. This CDR3 is 14 amino acids long. Germline CDR1 PRHDT, CDR2 FYEKMQ (reference sequence). V shed 0 bases, J shed 5 bases, and the junction held 0 bases outside the gene matches.

The V and J genes are TRBV5-5 and TRBJ1-5, with a possible D match to TRBD1 (6 bases). Between the trimmed V and J ends, which lost 4 bases and 4 bases, there was a span of 15 bases. This CDR3 has 15 residues. Germline CDR1 is SGHKS and CDR2 is YYEKEE (reference sequence). The CDR3 nucleotides are TGTGCCAGCAGCCTCACGGACAGCGTAAATCAGCCCCAGCATTTT. Translation: CASSLTDSVNQPQHF.

Comment on this clone: A read error may account for a junction end that differs from germline. V is TRBV7-7 and J is TRBJ2-2; D call uncertain. The CDR3 loop spans 15 amino acids. Germline assignment: CDR1 SSHAT and CDR2 FNYEAQ (reference sequence). The CDR3 sequence: CASSLMTFPTGELFF. The CDR3 coding sequence is TGTGCTAGCAGCTTAATGACATTTCCCACCGGGGAGCTGTTTTTT.

The chain employs TRBV2 and TRBJ1-2; 10 positions match TRBD1. The CDR3 consists of 17 residues. CDR1 and CDR2 (germline): SNHLY, FYNNEI. J was trimmed by 2 bases and V by 6 bases; bases with no gene match: 12. CDR3 DNA sequence: TGTGCCAGCAGGGAAAGACCCGGGACAGGGGTAAACTATGGCTACACCTTC. Protein sequence: CASRERPGTGVNYGYTF.

This rearrangement joins TRBV20-1 to TRBJ2-7; D ambiguous. This CDR3 has 11 residues. Trimming removed 8 bases from V and 6 bases from J, with 14 bases in between. Germline assignment: CDR1 DFQATT and CDR2 SNEGSKA (reference sequence). CDR3: CSTTRVLEQYF. As DNA, the CDR3 is TGCAGTACCACACGGGTCCTCGAGCAGTACTTC.

V and J are TRBV2 and TRBJ2-7; unclear D gene. CDR3 size: 14 residues. The V gene's germline CDR1 is SNHLY and CDR2 FYNNEI. V was cut by 2 bases and J by 0 bases, with 8 bases left in between. CDR3 protein: CASSELGSSYEQYF. The CDR3 bases are TGTGCCAGCAGTGAATTGGGCAGCTCCTACGAGCAGTACTTC.

The chain employs TRBV27 and TRBJ1-5, with no clear D. The CDR3 length is 18 residues. Trimming pared 2 bases from V and 5 bases from J, leaving 22 bases between. The germline gives CDR1 MNHEY, CDR2 SMNVEV (reference sequence). For the CDR3, the DNA is TGTGCCAGCAGTTTAAAAATCCCTAGCAGCAACGGCCATCAGCCCCAGCATTTT. It is translated as CASSLKIPSSNGHQPQHF.

The chain has TRBV7-2 and TRBJ2-3, with D possibly matching TRBD2 (6 bases). Trimming removed 2 bases from V and 1 base from J, with 7 bases in between. Germline CDR1 SGHTA, CDR2 FQGNSA. The CDR3 runs to 14 residues. The CDR3 sequence: CASSLPSGTDTQYF. The CDR3 coding sequence is TGTGCCAGCAGCTTACCTAGCGGCACAGATACGCAGTATTTT. Combining the CDR3 with reference TRBV7-2 and TRBJ2-3 gives the whole variable domain GAGVSQSPSNKVTEKGKDVELRCDPISGHTALYWYRQSLGQGLEFLIYFQGNSAPDKSGLPSDRFSAERTGGSVSTLTIQRTQQEDSAVYLCASSLPSGTDTQYFGPGTRLTVL.

The rearrangement joins TRBV4-3 to TRBJ1-3; 9 bases align to TRBD1. The germline V gene has CDR1 LGHNA and CDR2 YSLEER. V shed 1 base and J 4 bases; nucleotides not matched to a gene: 2. There are 15 residues in the CDR3. The DNA of the CDR3 is TGCGCCAGCAGCCAAGGGACAGGGGCGGGAAACACCATATATTTT. Residues: CASSQGTGAGNTIYF.

The rearrangement uses TRBV4-1 and TRBJ1-6; 7 bases match TRBD1. The CDR3 length is 15 residues. Germline CDR1 reads MGHRA; CDR2 reads YSYEKL. Trimming took 3 bases from V and 5 from J; bases not matched to a gene: 4. The chain's CDR3 is CASSQTGTHNSPLHF. The CDR3 DNA follows: TGCGCCAGCAGCCAGACAGGGACACATAATTCACCCCTCCACTTT.

This chain uses TRBV29-1 with TRBJ2-1; 7 nucleotides match TRBD2. CDR1 SQVTM and CDR2 ANQGSEA come from the germline V gene. The CDR3 loop spans 13 amino acids. Germline trimming cut 3 bases from V and 10 bases from J; bases unmatched to any gene: 9. CDR3 bases: TGCAGCGTTGAGTTCCAGCGGGACGGGGAGCAGTTCTTC. This encodes CSVEFQRDGEQFF.

The CDR3 bases are TGTGCCAGTAGAGGTGCGGCGAACACTGAAGCTTTCTTT. Its translation: CASRGAANTEAFF. The chain carries TRBV19 and TRBJ1-1; D uncertain. CDR1 is LNHDA and CDR2 is SQIVND in the germline V gene (reference sequence). The CDR3 runs 13 residues. The ends were cut back, 6 bases at V and 1 base at J, with 9 bases in the middle.